The 19 T cell receptor beta chains below come from one sample, sequenced in a study of regulatory T cells in long-lasting Graves disease. In building TCR beta libraries, iRepertoire HTBI primers were used together with Arm-PCR of CDR3 regions. TCRdb re-called the multiplex PCR reads through MiXCR, storing one row per CDR3 protein. The sample consists of some 370,000 distinct CDR3 sequences, approximately 23% of them appearing once. Time point described: persistent/refractory GD, antithyroid drugs over 5 years with positive TRAb. RNA extracted from PBMCs served as the sequencing template. Sequencing used peripheral blood mononuclear cells (PBMCs), obtained when the disease was refractory, from a patient treated with antithyroid drugs. The source of these receptors is a woman in her 40s with Graves disease.

This clonotype has ten or more counts. The chain links TRBV12-3 or TRBV12-4 to TRBJ1-5; D might be TRBD1 (6 bases). This CDR3 has 19 residues. Trimming shortened V by 2 bases and J by 1 base, and 21 bases separated the two germline ends. CDR3 sequence reads: CASSLSGWGAGQSNQPQHF. The CDR3 DNA sequence: TGTGCCAGCAGTTTATCTGGGTGGGGGGCAGGGCAGAGCAATCAGCCCCAGCATTTT.

The chain employs TRBV2 and TRBJ1-3; D gene uncertain. The V end lost 6 bases, the J end lost 0 bases, and 15 bases lay between the germline ends. The germline gives CDR1 SNHLY, CDR2 FYNNEI. The CDR3 covers 16 residues. CDR3 in DNA: TGTGCCAGCAGCAACCCTCTGAGAAACTCTGGAAACACCATATATTTT. It encodes CASSNPLRNSGNTIYF.

This clonotype appeared many times. The chain joins TRBV27 to TRBJ1-1; maybe TRBD1 (6 bases). CDR3 length: 15 amino acids. V lost 4 bases, J lost 2 bases, and 14 bases lay in between. From germline, CDR1 is MNHEY and CDR2 SMNVEV (reference sequence). The chain's CDR3 is CASSSDGQLNTEAFF. The DNA of the CDR3 is TGTGCCAGCAGTTCGGATGGACAGCTAAACACTGAAGCTTTCTTT.

At least ten counts were recorded for this clonotype. The chain joins TRBV2 to TRBJ1-2, with D maybe TRBD1 (6 bases). Germline V gene lookup returns CDR1 SNHLY and CDR2 FYNNEI. The CDR3 loop spans 13 amino acids. V was pared by 6 bases and J by 4 bases, with 12 bases between. The CDR3 sequence is CASSLGAGYGYTF. In DNA, the CDR3 is TGTGCCAGCAGCCTGGGGGCCGGCTATGGCTACACCTTC. The entire variable domain, with the rest obtained from reference TRBV2 and TRBJ1-2, is as follows: EPEVTQTPSHQVTQMGQEVILRCVPISNHLYFYWYRQILGQKVEFLVSFYNNEISEKSEIFDDQFSVERPDGSNFTLKIRSTKLEDSAMYFCASSLGAGYGYTFGSGTRLTVV.

This clonotype came up many times. The chain uses TRBV10-2 and TRBJ2-5; 8 nucleotides agree with TRBD2. CDR3 length: 15 residues. The V and J ends lost 7 bases and 5 bases, in that order; junction bases with no gene match: 12. Per the germline V gene, CDR1 is WSHSY and CDR2 is SAAADI. For the CDR3, the DNA is TGCGCCAGCATCGGAGGACGGGAGGGCCACGAGACCCAGTACTTC. Protein: CASIGGREGHETQYF.

This clonotype was seen only a few times. One base away lies a much larger clone, so this may be a sequencing read error. This likely comes from a read error, as the CDR3 has no conserved phenylalanine or tryptophan at its end. The limits of the CDR3 on the DNA are not certain, so only TCRdb's listed CDR3 is given. This chain uses TRBV2 with TRBJ2-4; the table assigns TRBD2, which was not confirmed against the DNA. Germline CDR1 reads SNHLY; CDR2 reads FYNNEI. The CDR3 contains 12 residues when both ends are counted. The CDR3 region is CASSQSSERWYS.

The chain uses TRBV5-1 and TRBJ2-2, with 10 bases fitting TRBD1. V lost 1 base, J lost 9 bases, and 9 bases stayed unmatched. The CDR3 length is 16 residues. Looked up from germline, CDR1 is SGHRS and CDR2 is YFSETQ. CDR3 region: CASSLRTGGISRELFF. The CDR3 DNA follows: TGCGCCAGCAGCTTGAGGACAGGGGGGATTTCCCGGGAGCTGTTTTTT.

V usage is TRBV6-5 and J usage is TRBJ2-1; 8 nucleotides align to TRBD2. After removal of 2 bases from V and 6 bases from J, the junction contained 15 bases not matched to a gene. CDR1 and CDR2 (germline): MNHEY, SVGAGI. CDR3 length equals 18 residues. CDR3 sequence reads: CASSYVCAGLVLTNEQFF. The CDR3 DNA follows: TGTGCCAGCAGTTACGTGTGCGCGGGACTAGTATTGACCAATGAGCAGTTCTTC.

This clonotype was seen many times. V is TRBV28 and J is TRBJ2-5, with TRBD2 as a possible D gene (5 bases). CDR1 and CDR2 from the germline V gene are MDHEN and SYDVKM. The V end was cut by 5 bases, the J end by 6 bases, with 16 bases between. The CDR3 is 14 residues long. The CDR3 reads CASSPKTSLKTQYF. The CDR3 bases are TGTGCCAGCAGTCCAAAAACTAGTCTGAAGACCCAGTACTTC.

Comment on this clonotype: The germline gene is not matched at one end of the junction; a read error may be the cause. The rearrangement joins TRBV12-3 or TRBV12-4 to TRBJ2-1, with 11 bases matching TRBD2. The CDR3 runs 14 residues. The CDR3 loop reads CASSLAGGRNEQFF. The CDR3 DNA reads as TGTGCCAGCAGCTTAGCGGGAGGGAGGAATGAGCAGTTCTTC.

This clonotype was picked up many times. The rearrangement links TRBV7-6 to TRBJ1-1; D unresolved. Germline values: CDR1 SGHVS, CDR2 FNYEAQ. The CDR3 extends over 14 amino acids. Deletions cut 1 base from V and 0 bases from J, with 6 bases between. As DNA, the CDR3 is TGTGCCAGCAGCTTAGGGGCCATGAACACTGAAGCTTTCTTT. Translated: CASSLGAMNTEAFF.

This clonotype was observed a few times. The chain uses TRBV24-1 and TRBJ1-1, with 8 bases fitting TRBD1. The V gene end was trimmed by 3 bases and the J gene end by 1 base; junction bases not matched to a gene: 0. This CDR3 has 14 residues. Germline V CDR1 and CDR2: KGHDR, SFDVKD. The CDR3 coding sequence is TGTGCCACCAGTGATGGGACAGGGAACACTGAAGCTTTCTTT. Translation gives CATSDGTGNTEAFF.

The chain combines TRBV27 with TRBJ2-7; 7 bases are a match to TRBD1. Germline V lookup: CDR1 MNHEY, CDR2 SMNVEV (reference sequence). The trim removed 6 bases at V and 5 bases at J, leaving 13 bases unmatched. The CDR3 sequence is 15 residues long. The CDR3 DNA follows: TGTGCCAGCAGCCCGAACCGGGACAGTAGCAACGAGCAGTACTTC. Residues: CASSPNRDSSNEQYF.

The chain links TRBV5-1 to TRBJ1-1; TRBD1 is a possible D gene (5 bases). Germline V gene data show CDR1 as SGHRS and CDR2 as YFSETQ. CDR3 length: 15 amino acids. V was shortened by 3 bases and J by 1 base, with 13 bases between the two germline ends. In nucleotides, the CDR3 is TGCGCCAGCAGCTACCCGGGGCAGGGGAACACTGAAGCTTTCTTT. Amino acid sequence: CASSYPGQGNTEAFF. The full variable domain, in which reference TRBV5-1 and TRBJ1-1 provide the parts outside the CDR3, is KAGVTQTPRYLIKTRGQQVTLSCSPISGHRSVSWYQQTPGQGLQFLFEYFSETQRNKGNFPGRFSGRQFSNSRSEMNVSTLELGDSALYLCASSYPGQGNTEAFFGQGTRLTVV.

This clonotype was detected only a few times. The chain carries TRBV15 and TRBJ1-6; D is unresolved. This CDR3 has 14 residues. V was shortened by 0 bases and J by 10 bases, with 10 bases between the two germline ends. In germline, CDR1 is LNHNV, CDR2 YYDKDF (reference sequence). Here the CDR3 reads CATSRDSGGSPLHF. The CDR3 DNA is TGTGCCACCAGCAGAGATTCGGGAGGGTCACCCCTCCACTTT.

Note on this clonotype: With a much larger clone just one base away, this may be a read error. The chain carries TRBV28 and TRBJ1-3; 7 bases agree with TRBD1. This CDR3 contains 14 residues. From germline, CDR1 is MDHEN and CDR2 SYDVKM. The CDR3 nucleotides are TGTGCCAGCAGTTCCGGGACAGTCCAAAACGCCATATATTTT. Translated: CASSSGTVQNAIYF.

The chain recombines TRBV7-8 with TRBJ2-1, with TRBD2 as a possible D gene (7 bases). Germline V gives CDR1 SGHVS, CDR2 FQNEAQ. The ends were cut back, 5 bases at V and 8 bases at J, with 19 bases in the middle. The length of the CDR3 is 15 residues. This CDR3 is CASSPRDNGRHEQFF. The CDR3 bases are TGTGCCAGCAGCCCCCGGGACAACGGGAGGCATGAGCAGTTCTTC.

The sample holds many counts of this clonotype. The chain joins TRBV5-4 to TRBJ2-5; TRBD2 aligns across 16 bases. CDR1 is SGHNT and CDR2 is YYREEE in the germline V gene (reference sequence). The CDR3 covers 17 residues. V was pared by 4 bases and J by 0 bases, with 3 bases of the junction left unmatched. CDR3 in amino acids: CASSLGLAGGHQETQYF. The CDR3 nucleotides read TGTGCCAGCAGCCTGGGACTAGCGGGAGGGCACCAAGAGACCCAGTACTTC.

In the case of this clonotype: It may be a read error: a sequence one base away is much more abundant. The CDR3 carries no conserved terminal phenylalanine or tryptophan, so it likely arises from a read error. The CDR3 here is CASSEGQEFSYEQYL. For the CDR3, the DNA is TGTGCCAGCAGTGAGGGACAGGAGTTTTCCTACGAGCAGTACCTC. The chain couples TRBV6-1 to TRBJ2-7; TRBD1 aligns across 8 bases. The CDR3 contains 15 residues. CDR1 and CDR2 from the germline V gene are MNHNS and SASEGT. Trimming at V came to 3 bases and at J to 1 base, leaving 5 bases not matched to a gene.